What follows are 10 T cell receptor beta chains derived from one specimen sequenced in a study of blood T cell repertoires in COVID-19. Using immunoSEQ multiplex PCR, the repertoire was profiled, and TCRdb retains in-frame clones only, with some absent. This sample yields roughly 290,000 clones, of which about nine tenths are seen a single time; less than 2% belongs to the top ten. Sequencing input: PBMCs or T cells enriched from blood (not recorded which). These receptors were collected from a middle-aged woman who had recovered from COVID-19.

The V gene is TRBV5-5, the J gene TRBJ2-5, with 7 positions matching TRBD2. J lost 4 bases, V lost 4 bases, and 10 bases had no gene match. The CDR3 totals 15 residues. Per germline, CDR1 SGHKS and CDR2 YYEKEE (reference sequence). The CDR3 protein is CASSRGEGTGETQYF. Here the CDR3 DNA reads TGTGCCAGCAGCAGAGGGGAGGGTACCGGAGAGACCCAGTACTTC.

The genes are TRBV7-3 and TRBJ2-1; TRBD2 agrees at 13 bases. The CDR3 consists of 16 residues. CDR1 and CDR2 (germline): SGHTA, FQGTGA. Unmatched junction bases numbered 6, after V lost 4 bases and J lost 6 bases. The CDR3 DNA reads as TGTGCCAGCAGCTCAACCGGGACTAGCGGGGCCAATGAGCAGTTCTTC. Protein product: CASSSTGTSGANEQFF.

This chain joins TRBV19 and TRBJ1-6; D gene ambiguous. This CDR3 spans 14 amino acids. Germline lookup yields CDR1 LNHDA and CDR2 SQIVND (reference sequence). With 5 bases removed from V and 13 bases from J, the gap between germline ends came to 18 bases. CDR3 sequence (DNA): TGTGCCAGTAGTCTGAGACCCACGGGGAATCCCCTCCACTTT. The encoded protein is CASSLRPTGNPLHF.

V usage is TRBV9 and J usage is TRBJ2-7; 8 bases align to TRBD1. The CDR3 is made up of 18 amino acids. V was clipped by 0 bases and J by 0 bases; unmatched bases: 11. Germline V gene sequence: CDR1 SGDLS, CDR2 YYNGEE. CDR3 loop: CASSVGPSGQVSSYEQYF. CDR3 coding DNA: TGTGCCAGCAGCGTAGGGCCGTCGGGACAGGTCAGCTCCTACGAGCAGTACTTC. Drawing the rest from reference TRBV9 and TRBJ2-7, the complete variable domain is DSGVTQTPKHLITATGQRVTLRCSPRSGDLSVYWYQQSLDQGLQFLIQYYNGEERAKGNILERFSAQQFPDLHSELNLSSLELGDSALYFCASSVGPSGQVSSYEQYFGPGTRLTVT.

This rearrangement joins TRBV5-8 to TRBJ1-1; possibly TRBD1 for D (5 bases). The V end lost 0 bases, the J end lost 1 base, and 7 bases lay between the germline ends. From germline, CDR1 is SGHTS and CDR2 YDEGEE. The CDR3 is made up of 14 amino acids. The CDR3 is CASSLAGGNTEAFF. The CDR3 DNA sequence: TGTGCCAGCAGCTTGGCGGGGGGGAACACTGAAGCTTTCTTT.

This chain uses TRBV10-1 with TRBJ2-2; no reliable D call. CDR1 and CDR2 (germline): WNHNN, SYGVQD (reference sequence). This CDR3 is 14 amino acids long. V was trimmed by 3 bases and J by 2 bases, leaving 7 bases between them. CDR3 nucleotides: TGCGCCAGCAGTGAATCCAAAAACACCGGGGAGCTGTTTTTT. Residues: CASSESKNTGELFF.

The J gene is TRBJ1-2, the V gene TRBV30; 10 bases agree with TRBD1. Germline V gives CDR1 GTSNPN, CDR2 SVGIG (reference sequence). This CDR3 comprises 13 residues. V was clipped by 7 bases and J by 7 bases; unmatched bases: 9. The CDR3 reads CAFRDRGTVGYTF. The CDR3 DNA follows: TGTGCCTTCCGGGACAGGGGTACGGTTGGCTACACCTTC.

This sequence joins TRBV21-1 and TRBJ1-2. TRBV21-1 is tagged as a pseudogene. The CDR3 runs to 19 residues. The CDR3 DNA follows: TGTGCCAGCAGCAATAACATTTTTCGGAGGGGTACCGGGAAAGATGGCTACACCTTC. Protein sequence: CASSNNIFRRGTGKDGYTF.

The rearrangement joins TRBV18 to TRBJ1-1, with a weak D call TRBD1 (6 bases). The CDR3 is made up of 16 amino acids. Deletions cut 5 bases from V and 1 base from J, with 17 bases between. Germline lookup yields CDR1 KGHSH and CDR2 LQKENI. DNA of the CDR3: TGTGCCAGCTCATCGAGGCAACAGGGAGCGAACACTGAAGCTTTCTTT. Amino acid sequence: CASSSRQQGANTEAFF.

The DNA for the CDR3 is TGTGCCAGCAGCAAATCTTTGGGACAGGGAGGAAGTGGGAACACTGAAGCTTTCTTT. Translated: CASSKSLGQGGSGNTEAFF. This chain connects TRBV21-1 to TRBJ1-1; the table calls TRBD1, which could not be checked here. TRBV21-1 is a pseudogene locus. The CDR3 extends over 19 amino acids.